The sequence of this TCR beta chain was determined in a study of shared clonotypes between healthy human individuals. This clone showed up just once. Assay: immunoSEQ multiplex PCR; the TCRdb copy retains only in-frame clones and omits some. The sample lists approximately 1,500,000 clones; approximately 98% were seen once. The CDR3 sequence is 12 residues long. The germline CDR1 and CDR2 sequences are MDHEN and SYDVKM. V shed 6 bases and J shed 2 bases, with 7 bases lying between them. The material sequenced was naive CD4+ T cells sorted from blood. Subset indicated: CD45RA+ positively selected. The receptor was isolated from a man aged 30 to 39 in good health. This chain connects TRBV28 to TRBJ1-1; D ambiguous. The CDR3 region is CASRISNTEAFF. DNA of the CDR3: TGTGCCAGCAGAATATCCAACACTGAAGCTTTCTTT.